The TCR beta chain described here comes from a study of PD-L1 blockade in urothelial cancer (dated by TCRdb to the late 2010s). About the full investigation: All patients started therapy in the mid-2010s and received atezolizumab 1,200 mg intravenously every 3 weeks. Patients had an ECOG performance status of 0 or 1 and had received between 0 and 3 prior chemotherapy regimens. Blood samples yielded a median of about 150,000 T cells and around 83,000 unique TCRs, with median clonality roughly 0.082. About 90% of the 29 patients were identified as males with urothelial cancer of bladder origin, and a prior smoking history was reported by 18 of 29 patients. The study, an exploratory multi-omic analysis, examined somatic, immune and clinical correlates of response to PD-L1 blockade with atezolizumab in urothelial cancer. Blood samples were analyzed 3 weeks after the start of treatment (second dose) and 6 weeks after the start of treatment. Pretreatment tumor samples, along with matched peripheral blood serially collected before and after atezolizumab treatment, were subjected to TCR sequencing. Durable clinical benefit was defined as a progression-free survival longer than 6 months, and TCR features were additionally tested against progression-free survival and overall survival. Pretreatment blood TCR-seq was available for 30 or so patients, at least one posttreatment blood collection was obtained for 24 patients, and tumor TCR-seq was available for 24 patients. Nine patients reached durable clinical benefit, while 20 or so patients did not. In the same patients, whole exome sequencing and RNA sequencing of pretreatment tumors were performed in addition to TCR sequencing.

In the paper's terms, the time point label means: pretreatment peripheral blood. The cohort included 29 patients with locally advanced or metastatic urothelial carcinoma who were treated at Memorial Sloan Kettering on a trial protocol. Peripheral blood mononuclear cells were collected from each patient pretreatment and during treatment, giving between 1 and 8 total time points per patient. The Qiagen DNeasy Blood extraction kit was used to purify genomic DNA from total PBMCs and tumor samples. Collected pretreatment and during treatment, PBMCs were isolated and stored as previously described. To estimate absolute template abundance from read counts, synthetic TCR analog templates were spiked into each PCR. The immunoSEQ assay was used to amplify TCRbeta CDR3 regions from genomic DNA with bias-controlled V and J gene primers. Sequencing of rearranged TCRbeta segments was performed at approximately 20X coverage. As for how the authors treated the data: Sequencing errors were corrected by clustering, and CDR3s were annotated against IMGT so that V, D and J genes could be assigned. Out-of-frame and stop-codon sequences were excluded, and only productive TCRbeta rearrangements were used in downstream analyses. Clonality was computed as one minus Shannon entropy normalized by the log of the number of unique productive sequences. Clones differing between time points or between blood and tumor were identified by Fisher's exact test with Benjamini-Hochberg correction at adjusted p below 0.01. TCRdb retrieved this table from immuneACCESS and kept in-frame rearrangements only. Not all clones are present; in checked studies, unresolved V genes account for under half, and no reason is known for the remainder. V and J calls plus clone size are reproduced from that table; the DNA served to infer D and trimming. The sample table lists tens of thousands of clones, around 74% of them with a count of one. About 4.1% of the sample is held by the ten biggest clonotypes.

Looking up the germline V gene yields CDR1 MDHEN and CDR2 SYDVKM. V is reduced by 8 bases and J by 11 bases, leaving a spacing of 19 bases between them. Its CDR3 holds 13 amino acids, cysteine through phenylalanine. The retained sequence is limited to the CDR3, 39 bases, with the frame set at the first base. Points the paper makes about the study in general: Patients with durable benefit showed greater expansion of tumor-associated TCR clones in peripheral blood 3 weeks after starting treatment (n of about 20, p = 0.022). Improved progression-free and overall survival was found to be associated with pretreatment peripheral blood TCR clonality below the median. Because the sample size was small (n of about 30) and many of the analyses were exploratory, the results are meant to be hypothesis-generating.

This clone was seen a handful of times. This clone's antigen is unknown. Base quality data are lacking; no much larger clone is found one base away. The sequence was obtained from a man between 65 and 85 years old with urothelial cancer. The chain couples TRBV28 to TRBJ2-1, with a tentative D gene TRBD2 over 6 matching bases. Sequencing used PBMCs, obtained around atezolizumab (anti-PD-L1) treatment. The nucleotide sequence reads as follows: TGTGCCAGCGCCCCGAGTCTGGCGGGAAAGCAGTTCTTC. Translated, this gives CASAPSLAGKQFF.